The 32 T cell receptor beta chains in this list originate from one sample, sequenced in a study of T cell repertoires in cytomegalovirus infection. Which antigens these TCRs recognize remains unknown. TCRdb re-analysed the reads in MiXCR, keeping a single row per CDR3 protein. Of roughly 280,000 distinct CDR3 sequences listed, 22% are singletons. This sample comprised cultured PBMCs, obtained from culture after CMV antigen stimulation. These receptors were taken from a human donor in good health (CMV status not recorded). Some clones in this sample may be carry-over from other donors' samples.

The rearrangement uses TRBV2 and TRBJ2-7; 10 bases agree with TRBD2. The CDR3 contains 16 residues. Trimming took 7 bases from V and 7 from J; bases not matched to a gene: 16. Germline CDR1 SNHLY, CDR2 FYNNEI. The CDR3 nucleotides read TGTGCCAGCACTCCTTGGGGAGCGGGAGGGCCAAAGGAGCAGTACGTC. This gives the protein CASTPWGAGGPKEQYV.

This clonotype was counted a few times. The V and J genes are TRBV28 and TRBJ1-1; D uncertain. Germline V gene sequence: CDR1 MDHEN, CDR2 SYDVKM. Trimming left V 10 bases short and J 7 bases short, with 16 bases between. The CDR3 sequence is 12 residues long. The chain's CDR3 is CATSLPFDEAFF. In DNA form, the CDR3 reads TGTGCCACGTCTCTCCCCTTTGATGAAGCTTTCTTT.

The chain is built from TRBV7-6 and TRBJ2-2; D is ambiguous. The germline V and J ends were trimmed by 8 bases and 2 bases, with 6 bases remaining between them. The CDR3 extends over 12 amino acids. CDR1 is SGHVS, CDR2 FNYEAQ, per germline. In nucleotides, the CDR3 is TGTGCCAGCGGTCCAAACACCGGGGAGCTGTTTTTT. Translation gives CASGPNTGELFF. The full variable domain, with the rest looked up from reference TRBV7-6 and TRBJ2-2, is GAGVSQSPRYKVTKRGQDVALRCDPISGHVSLYWYRQALGQGPEFLTYFNYEAQQDKSGLPNDRFSAERPEGSISTLTIQRTEQRDSAMYRCASGPNTGELFFGEGSRLTVL.

This clonotype was seen many times. The chain joins TRBV6-4 to TRBJ2-6; TRBD2 matches at 8 bases. J gave up 1 base and V 3 bases, and 2 bases lay outside the gene matches. This CDR3 is built from 16 residues. Germline CDR1 reads MRHNA; CDR2 reads SNTAGT. CDR3 nucleotide sequence: TGTGCCAGCAGTGAAAGCGGGAGTTCTGGGGCCAACGTCCTGACTTTC. Encoded protein: CASSESGSSGANVLTF.

This clonotype was seen more than once but under ten times. This chain joins TRBV7-8 and TRBJ1-1, with 10 bases identical to TRBD1. J was trimmed by 3 bases and V by 5 bases; bases with no gene match: 12. Looked up from germline, CDR1 is SGHVS and CDR2 is FQNEAQ. This CDR3 is 17 amino acids long. This CDR3 reads CASSPIATGTGDTEAFF. The CDR3 DNA is TGTGCCAGCAGCCCAATAGCAACCGGGACAGGGGACACTGAAGCTTTCTTT.

There are many counts of this clonotype. This chain links TRBV7-3 with TRBJ2-2; 8 nucleotides align to TRBD1. CDR1 and CDR2 from the germline V gene are SGHTA and FQGTGA. The CDR3 covers 15 residues. V lost 5 bases and J lost 4; bases outside the gene matches: 6. The CDR3 DNA reads TGTGCCAGCAGCCGCACAGGGGGGTCCACCGGGGAGCTGTTTTTT. Translated: CASSRTGGSTGELFF.

This clonotype occurred a few times. CDR3 sequence (DNA): TGTGCCAGCAGAGCACTAGCGGGAGGGCCCTCTGGGGCCAACGTCCTGACTTTC. This sequence encodes CASRALAGGPSGANVLTF. The chain is built from TRBV6-2 or TRBV6-3 and TRBJ2-6, with 13 positions matching TRBD2. CDR3 length: 18 amino acids. Unmatched junction bases numbered 5, after V lost 6 bases and J lost 0 bases. The V gene's germline CDR1 is MNHEY and CDR2 SVGEGT.

This clonotype was recorded at least ten times. The chain joins TRBV6-1 to TRBJ2-7; D unresolved. CDR1 is MNHNS and CDR2 is SASEGT in the germline V gene. Trimming left V 8 bases short and J 2 bases short, with 10 bases between. The CDR3 extends over 12 amino acids. CDR3 loop: CASGHSAYEQYV. The CDR3 region has the DNA TGTGCCAGCGGTCACTCAGCCTACGAGCAGTACGTC.

This clonotype was recorded at least ten times. The chain joins TRBV7-2 to TRBJ2-7, with 7 bases matching TRBD2. This CDR3 is 15 amino acids long. From germline, CDR1 is SGHTA and CDR2 FQGNSA. V lost 6 bases and J lost 4; bases outside the gene matches: 12. CDR3 loop: CASRTGLGPGYEQYF. DNA for the CDR3: TGTGCCAGCAGGACCGGACTAGGGCCCGGATACGAGCAGTACTTC.

This clonotype was counted at least ten times. This chain connects TRBV7-2 to TRBJ2-1; D ambiguous. The CDR3 loop spans 12 amino acids. Germline CDR1 SGHTA, CDR2 FQGNSA. V was clipped by 5 bases and J by 10 bases, with 12 bases between them. The CDR3 sequence: CASSALGDEQFF. The CDR3 nucleotides are TGTGCCAGCAGCGCCCTGGGTGACGAGCAGTTCTTC.

This clonotype has just a few counts. The chain is built from TRBV5-5 and TRBJ2-5; TRBD1 matches at 10 bases. The V and J ends lost 3 bases and 4 bases, in that order; junction bases with no gene match: 9. The germline V gene has CDR1 SGHKS and CDR2 YYEKEE (reference sequence). This CDR3 is 16 amino acids long. The CDR3 protein is CASSSTGTGVRETQYF. The CDR3, as DNA: TGTGCCAGCAGCTCTACCGGGACAGGGGTTAGAGAGACCCAGTACTTC.

The V gene is TRBV20-1, the J gene TRBJ2-7, with TRBD2 matching 7 bases. V lost 2 bases to trimming and J lost 3 bases; unmatched junction nucleotides: 1. Germline CDR1 is DFQATT and CDR2 is SNEGSKA (reference sequence). The CDR3 totals 12 residues. Here the CDR3 reads CSARLADYEQYF. The CDR3, as DNA: TGCAGTGCTAGACTAGCGGACTACGAGCAGTACTTC.

This clonotype was detected only a few times. The rearrangement joins TRBV20-1 to TRBJ2-5; 10 nucleotides line up with TRBD2. The CDR3 runs to 13 residues. Germline V gene lookup returns CDR1 DFQATT and CDR2 SNEGSKA (reference sequence). The CDR3 sequence is CSAKLAGQETQYF. In nucleotides, the CDR3 is TGCAGCGCGAAACTAGCGGGACAAGAGACCCAGTACTTC.

This clonotype was counted many times. The genes are TRBV19 and TRBJ2-7, with D possibly TRBD1 on 5 matching bases. Germline CDR1 reads LNHDA; CDR2 reads SQIVND (reference sequence). Trimming stripped 3 bases from V and 6 bases from J, with 12 bases between. This CDR3 is built from 13 residues. CDR3 amino acids: CASSIAVGAEQYV. Written as DNA, the CDR3 is TGTGCCAGTAGTATTGCGGTAGGGGCCGAGCAGTACGTC.

The chain combines TRBV29-1 with TRBJ2-1; TRBD2 is a possible D gene (5 bases). The CDR3 is 11 residues long. Germline lookup yields CDR1 SQVTM and CDR2 ANQGSEA. Trimming stripped 4 bases from V and 12 bases from J, with 13 bases between. In DNA form, the CDR3 reads TGCAGCGTTGCGACGGGGATGGGGCAGTTCTTC. The encoded protein is CSVATGMGQFF.

In this sample, this clonotype turned up a few times. The gene calls are TRBV6-2 or TRBV6-3 and TRBJ1-2; D uncertain. V lost 6 bases, J lost 1 base, and 9 bases lay in between. Germline assignment: CDR1 MNHEY and CDR2 SVGEGT. The CDR3 runs 13 residues. CDR3 sequence (DNA): TGTGCCAGCAGATTGGACCTTAACTATGGCTACACCTTC. Protein: CASRLDLNYGYTF.

The chain joins TRBV4-3 to TRBJ2-3; possibly TRBD2 for D (5 bases). Per the germline V gene, CDR1 is LGHNA and CDR2 is YSLEER. The CDR3 sequence is 13 residues long. V gave up 1 base and J gave up 5 bases, with 7 bases separating them. The CDR3 DNA reads TGCGCCAGCAGCCAAGTTGCGGGAGATACGCAGTATTTT. Translated: CASSQVAGDTQYF.

This clonotype occurred many times. CDR3 nucleotide sequence: TGCGCCAGCAGCTTGATAGGACCCACCGGGGAGCTGTTTTTT. This encodes CASSLIGPTGELFF. This chain uses TRBV5-1 with TRBJ2-2; D call uncertain. Germline CDR1 is SGHRS and CDR2 is YFSETQ. V dropped 1 base and J dropped 4 bases, with 8 bases sitting between them. CDR3 length: 14 amino acids. Using reference TRBV5-1 and TRBJ2-2 for the parts outside the CDR3, the full variable domain is KAGVTQTPRYLIKTRGQQVTLSCSPISGHRSVSWYQQTPGQGLQFLFEYFSETQRNKGNFPGRFSGRQFSNSRSEMNVSTLELGDSALYLCASSLIGPTGELFFGEGSRLTVL.

This clonotype has more than one count but fewer than ten. The chain links TRBV10-2 to TRBJ2-1, with 7 bases that match TRBD1. V dropped 9 bases and J dropped 5; count of bases not matched to a gene: 13. In germline, CDR1 is WSHSY, CDR2 SAAADI. The CDR3 length is 15 residues. CDR3 sequence (DNA): TGCGCCAGTGAATCTGGACAGGCTGGGAACAATGAGCAGTTCTTC. It codes for CASESGQAGNNEQFF.

The CDR3 sequence: CASSGQSLEGEQYF. The DNA of the CDR3 is TGCGCCAGCAGCGGTCAAAGTTTGGAGGGAGAGCAGTACTTC. The genes are TRBV5-1 and TRBJ2-7; weak D call: TRBD2 (6 bases). The germline V gene encodes CDR1 SGHRS and CDR2 YFSETQ. Trimming took 4 bases from V and 7 from J, leaving 18 bases between them. This CDR3 has 14 residues.

This clonotype was seen ten or more times. This rearrangement joins TRBV7-2 to TRBJ1-2; D is undetermined. The CDR3 is 13 residues long. Trimming removed 1 base at V and 8 bases at J, with 11 bases between. Germline V lookup: CDR1 SGHTA, CDR2 FQGNSA. The CDR3 here is CASSLVGLEGYTF. DNA of the CDR3: TGTGCCAGCAGCTTAGTTGGGTTGGAGGGCTACACCTTC.

This clonotype was counted at least ten times. The chain recombines TRBV7-2 with TRBJ2-3; D tentatively fits TRBD1 or TRBD2 (7 bases each). Germline-derived CDR1 and CDR2 are SGHTA and FQGNSA. The CDR3 sequence is 15 residues long. V was pared by 2 bases and J by 5 bases, with 14 bases between. The CDR3 reads CASSLQGGGGDTQYF. The CDR3 coding sequence is TGTGCCAGCAGCTTACAGGGGGGGGGTGGAGATACGCAGTATTTT.

The table lists this clonotype with a few counts. The rearrangement links TRBV29-1 to TRBJ1-4; TRBD1 might be the D (6 bases). Deletions cut 6 bases from V and 8 bases from J, with 19 bases between. The CDR3 totals 14 residues. Germline CDR1 is SQVTM and CDR2 is ANQGSEA. Written as DNA, the CDR3 is TGCAGCGTAGCGGGTGGGGGCTCAAGAGAAAAACTGTTTTTT. Its protein is CSVAGGGSREKLFF.

The V and J genes are TRBV27 and TRBJ1-1, with unresolved D. V lost 4 bases and J 8 bases, leaving 20 bases between the germline ends. Germline CDR1 MNHEY, CDR2 SMNVEV (reference sequence). CDR3 length equals 15 residues. CDR3 in DNA: TGTGCCAGCAGTTATACGGGAACCCGAGTCTTAGAAGCTTTCTTT. It is translated as CASSYTGTRVLEAFF.

This clonotype was picked up a small number of times. The V call is TRBV10-3, the J call TRBJ1-1; 10 bases are shared with TRBD1. The CDR3 has 12 amino acids. The germline gives CDR1 ENHRY, CDR2 SYGVKD. Trimming removed 7 bases from V and 9 bases from J; junction bases left unmatched: 5. The CDR3 loop reads CAITGTGDKAFF. The CDR3 region has the DNA TGTGCCATCACAGGGACAGGGGACAAAGCTTTCTTT.

The V gene is TRBV13, the J gene TRBJ1-1; unclear D gene. From germline, CDR1 is PRHDT and CDR2 FYEKMQ (reference sequence). V shed 5 bases and J shed 1 base, with 11 bases lying between them. The CDR3 runs 14 residues. The CDR3 region has the DNA TGTGCCAGCAGCGACGGCGGATCGAACACTGAAGCTTTCTTT. Its protein is CASSDGGSNTEAFF.

The CDR3, as DNA: TGTGCCATCAGTGAGTCGAAGGGGTACGAGCAGTACTTC. This gives the protein CAISESKGYEQYF. The gene calls are TRBV10-3 and TRBJ2-7; D is perhaps TRBD1 (5 bases). Germline V gene sequence: CDR1 ENHRY, CDR2 SYGVKD. The V end was cut by 0 bases, the J end by 4 bases, with 7 bases between. The CDR3 is made up of 13 amino acids.

The chain combines TRBV28 with TRBJ1-2; D is possibly TRBD1 (5 bases). The CDR3 sequence is 15 residues long. V was trimmed by 3 bases and J by 4 bases, leaving 15 bases between them. Germline CDR1 and CDR2: MDHEN and SYDVKM. The CDR3 DNA follows: TGTGCCAGCAGTTTCGACAGACGCATCCTCTATGGCTACACCTTC. It codes for CASSFDRRILYGYTF.

This chain connects TRBV9 to TRBJ1-2, with TRBD1 identical over 7 bases. Trimming at V came to 0 bases and at J to 7 bases, leaving 9 bases not matched to a gene. Germline assignment: CDR1 SGDLS and CDR2 YYNGEE. This CDR3 comprises 15 residues. The CDR3 sequence: CASSVAAGGGGGYTF. CDR3 nucleotides: TGTGCCAGCAGCGTAGCCGCAGGGGGAGGTGGTGGCTACACCTTC. Based on the CDR3 plus reference TRBV9 and TRBJ1-2, the full variable domain is DSGVTQTPKHLITATGQRVTLRCSPRSGDLSVYWYQQSLDQGLQFLIQYYNGEERAKGNILERFSAQQFPDLHSELNLSSLELGDSALYFCASSVAAGGGGGYTFGSGTRLTVV.

This chain connects TRBV7-9 to TRBJ2-1; D perhaps matches TRBD2 (5 bases). The length of the CDR3 is 14 residues. Germline V gene sequence: CDR1 SEHNR, CDR2 FQNEAQ (reference sequence). The germline V and J ends were trimmed by 1 base and 8 bases, with 12 bases remaining between them. CDR3 in DNA: TGTGCCAGCAGCTTAGAGTCCCTAGCTCATGAGCAGTTCTTC. This gives the protein CASSLESLAHEQFF.

This clonotype has a handful of counts. This chain connects TRBV27 to TRBJ2-1, with 11 bases identical to TRBD2. Looked up from germline, CDR1 is MNHEY and CDR2 is SMNVEV (reference sequence). The ends lost 5 bases at V and 6 bases at J; junction bases unmatched: 6. The CDR3 consists of 15 residues. CDR3 nucleotide sequence: TGTGCCAGCAGTCCACTAGCGGGAGCAGTCAATGAGCAGTTCTTC. It specifies CASSPLAGAVNEQFF.

The rearrangement joins TRBV4-1 to TRBJ2-5; TRBD1 matches at 7 bases. The CDR3 spans 15 residues. After removal of 2 bases from V and 1 base from J, the junction contained 4 bases not matched to a gene. The germline V gene encodes CDR1 MGHRA and CDR2 YSYEKL. CDR3 protein: CASSQRQGSQETQYF. CDR3 in DNA: TGCGCCAGCAGCCAACGACAGGGAAGCCAAGAGACCCAGTACTTC.